The rows below give T cell receptor beta chains drawn from one sample of a study of tumor T cells in aggressive B-cell lymphoma. Sequencing used immunoSEQ multiplex PCR; TCRdb keeps in-frame clones, though not all of them. The sample carries 10,000 to 14,000 clones, 89% recorded once. Sequences were obtained from tumor tissue. These receptors all come from an adult with diffuse large B cell lymphoma. CDR3s include the opening cysteine and the closing phenylalanine or tryptophan. Each record gives: J gene, clone size, V gene, D gene, CDR3 protein, CDR3 DNA. A D gene is named only where the DNA matches it firmly. The listing skips clone size in some rows; elsewhere it reads once, few, many or a size class.

TRBJ2-7 - TRBV6-6 TRBD1 CASRSQGTGSYEQYF TGTGCCAGCAGAAGTCAAGGGACAGGGAGCTACGAGCAGTACTTC
TRBJ2-3 - TRBV6-1 - CASSRTAPDTQYF TGTGCCAGCAGCCGGACAGCTCCAGATACGCAGTATTTT
TRBJ1-5 - TRBV6-5 - CASSYTATGKQPQHF TGTGCCAGCAGTTACACCGCAACGGGGAAGCAGCCCCAGCATTTT
TRBJ2-5 - TRBV25-1 TRBD1 CASSPRDRGQETQYF TGTGCCAGCAGTCCCCGGGACAGGGGGCAAGAGACCCAGTACTTC
TRBJ2-5 - TRBV27 TRBD1 CASSLTGEVVETQYF TGTGCCAGCAGTCTAACAGGGGAAGTAGTAGAGACCCAGTACTTC
TRBJ2-5 - TRBV5-8 TRBD1 CASSFDMGTVETQYF TGTGCCAGCAGCTTTGACATGGGGACAGTGGAGACCCAGTACTTC
TRBJ1-3 - TRBV27 - CASSLSEGIGNTIYF TGTGCCAGCAGTTTATCGGAGGGGATAGGAAACACCATATATTTT
TRBJ2-1 - TRBV6-1 - CASSEPWGTDNEQFF TGTGCCAGCAGTGAACCTTGGGGGACTGACAATGAGCAGTTCTTC
TRBJ1-3 - TRBV6-5 - CASSYSGGSGNTIYF TGTGCCAGCAGTTACTCGGGGGGCTCTGGAAACACCATATATTTT
TRBJ1-3 - TRBV2 - CASNRGSGNTIYF TGTGCCAGCAATAGGGGCTCTGGAAACACCATATATTTT
TRBJ2-1 - TRBV10-3 TRBD2 CAISTGTSGRHEQFF TGTGCCATCTCGACCGGGACTAGCGGGAGACATGAGCAGTTCTTC
TRBJ2-5 - TRBV2 TRBD1 CASSLQGVHQETQYF TGTGCCAGCAGCCTGCAGGGGGTACACCAAGAGACCCAGTACTTC
TRBJ2-2 - TRBV30 TRBD2 CASPRTRTLNTGELFF TGTGCCTCGCCCAGGACTAGGACGTTGAACACCGGGGAGCTGTTTTTT
TRBJ2-5 - TRBV9 - CASSDWSDETQYF TGTGCCAGCAGCGACTGGAGCGATGAGACCCAGTACTTC
TRBJ2-7 - TRBV2 TRBD2 CASGGLAGASDHEQYF TGTGCCAGCGGGGGACTAGCGGGAGCTTCTGACCACGAGCAGTACTTC
TRBJ1-4 - TRBV4-3 - CASSQGGLNNEKLFF TGCGCCAGCAGCCAAGGAGGACTGAATAATGAAAAACTGTTTTTT
TRBJ1-1 - TRBV6-6 - CASRYQQGMNTEAFF TGTGCCAGCAGATACCAACAGGGAATGAACACTGAAGCTTTCTTT
TRBJ1-5 - TRBV6-6 - CASSYEGPGGQPQHF TGTGCCAGCAGTTACGAGGGCCCGGGAGGTCAGCCCCAGCATTTT
TRBJ2-2 - TRBV7-7 - CASSLAEGGELFF TGTGCCAGCAGCTTAGCAGAGGGCGGGGAGCTGTTTTTT
TRBJ2-1 once TRBV30 TRBD2 CAWRARTSGYNEQFF TGTGCCTGGAGGGCCCGCACTAGCGGATACAATGAGCAGTTCTTC
TRBJ2-6 - TRBV18 TRBD1 CASSPRQGTGANVLTF TGTGCCAGCTCACCAAGACAGGGGACTGGGGCCAACGTCCTGACTTTC
TRBJ2-2 - TRBV11-1 - CASSSLASNTGELFF TGTGCCAGCAGCTCACTAGCTTCGAACACCGGGGAGCTGTTTTTT
TRBJ2-2 - TRBV19 - CASSTGQRTTTGELFF TGTGCCAGTAGTACCGGACAGCGTACAACCACCGGGGAGCTGTTTTTT
TRBJ1-1 - TRBV6-1 - CASSERGAWLGTQENTEAFF TGTGCCAGCAGTGAACGAGGGGCGTGGCTGGGGACACAAGAGAACACTGAAGCTTTCTTT
TRBJ2-3 - TRBV18 - CASSADTRSDTQYF TGTGCCAGCTCAGCGGACACCAGGTCAGATACGCAGTATTTT
TRBJ1-4 - TRBV19 - CASSAGEKLFF TGTGCCAGTAGTGCGGGTGAAAAACTGTTTTTT
TRBJ1-2 - TRBV29-1 - CSVGDYTF TGCAGCGTGGGAGACTACACCTTC
TRBJ2-3 - TRBV6-5 TRBD2 CASHRGWGRADTQYF TGTGCCAGCCACCGAGGGTGGGGGAGGGCAGATACGCAGTATTTT
TRBJ1-1 - TRBV30 - CAWRANTEAFF TGTGCCTGGAGGGCGAACACTGAAGCTTTCTTT